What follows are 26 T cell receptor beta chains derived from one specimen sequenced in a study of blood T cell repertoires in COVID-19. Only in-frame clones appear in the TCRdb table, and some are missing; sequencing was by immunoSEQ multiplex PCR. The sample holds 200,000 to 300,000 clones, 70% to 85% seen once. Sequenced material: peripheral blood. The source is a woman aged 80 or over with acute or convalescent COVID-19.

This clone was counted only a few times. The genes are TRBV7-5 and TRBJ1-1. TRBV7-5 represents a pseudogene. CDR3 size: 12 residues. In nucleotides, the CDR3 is TGTGCCAGAAGCTTAGTTGGGAGGGAAGCTTTCTTT. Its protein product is CARSLVGREAFF.

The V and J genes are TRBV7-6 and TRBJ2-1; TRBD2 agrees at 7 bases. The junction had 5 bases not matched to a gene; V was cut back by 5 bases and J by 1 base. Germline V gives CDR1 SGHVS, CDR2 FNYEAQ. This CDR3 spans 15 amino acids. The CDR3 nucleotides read TGTGCCAGCAGCCCCTGGGGGGGGTCCTACAATGAGCAGTTCTTC. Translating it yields CASSPWGGSYNEQFF.

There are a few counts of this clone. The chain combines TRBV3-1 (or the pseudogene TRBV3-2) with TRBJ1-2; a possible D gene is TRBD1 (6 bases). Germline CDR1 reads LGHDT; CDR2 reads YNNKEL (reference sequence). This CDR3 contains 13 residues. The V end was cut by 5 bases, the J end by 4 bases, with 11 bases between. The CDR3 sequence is CASSETGSYGYTF. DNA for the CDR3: TGTGCCAGCAGCGAAACAGGGTCCTATGGCTACACCTTC.

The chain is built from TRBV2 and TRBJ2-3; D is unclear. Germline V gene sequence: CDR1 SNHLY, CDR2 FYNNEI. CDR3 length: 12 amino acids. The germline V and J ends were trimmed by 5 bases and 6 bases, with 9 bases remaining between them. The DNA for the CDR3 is TGTGCCAGCAGTTACCCGACTGATACGCAGTATTTT. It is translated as CASSYPTDTQYF.

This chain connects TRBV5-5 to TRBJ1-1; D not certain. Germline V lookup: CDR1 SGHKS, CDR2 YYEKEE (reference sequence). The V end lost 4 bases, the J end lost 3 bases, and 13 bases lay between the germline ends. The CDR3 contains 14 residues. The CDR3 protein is CASSPPHADTEAFF. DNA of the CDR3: TGTGCCAGCAGCCCCCCCCACGCGGACACTGAAGCTTTCTTT.

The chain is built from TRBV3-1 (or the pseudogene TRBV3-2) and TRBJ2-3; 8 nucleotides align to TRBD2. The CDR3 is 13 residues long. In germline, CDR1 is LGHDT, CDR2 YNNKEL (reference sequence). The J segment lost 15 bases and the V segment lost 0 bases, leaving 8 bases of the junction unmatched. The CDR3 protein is CASSQDVAGGPYF. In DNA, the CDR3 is TGTGCCAGCAGCCAAGATGTTGCGGGGGGCCCCTATTTT.

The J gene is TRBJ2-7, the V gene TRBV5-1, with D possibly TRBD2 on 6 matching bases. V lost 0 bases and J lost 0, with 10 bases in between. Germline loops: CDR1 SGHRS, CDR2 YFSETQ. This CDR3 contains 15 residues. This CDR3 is CASSLGGLSSYEQYF. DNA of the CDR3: TGCGCCAGCAGCTTGGGGGGACTGTCCTCCTACGAGCAGTACTTC.

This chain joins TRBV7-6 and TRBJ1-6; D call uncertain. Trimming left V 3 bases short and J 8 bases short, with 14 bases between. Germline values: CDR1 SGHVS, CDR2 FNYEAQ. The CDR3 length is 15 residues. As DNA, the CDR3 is TGTGCCAGCAGCTTCGGCCGGGGAACGGATTCACCCCTCCACTTT. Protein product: CASSFGRGTDSPLHF.

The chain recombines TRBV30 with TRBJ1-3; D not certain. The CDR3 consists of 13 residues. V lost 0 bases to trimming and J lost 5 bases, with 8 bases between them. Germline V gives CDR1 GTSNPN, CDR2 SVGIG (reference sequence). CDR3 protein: CAWSVHGRNTIYF. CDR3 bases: TGTGCCTGGAGTGTACATGGTAGAAACACCATATATTTT.

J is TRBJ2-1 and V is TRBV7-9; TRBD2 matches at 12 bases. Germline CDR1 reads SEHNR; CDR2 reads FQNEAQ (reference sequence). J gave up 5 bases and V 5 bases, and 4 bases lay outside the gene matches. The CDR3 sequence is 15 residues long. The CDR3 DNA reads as TGTGCCAGCAGCCCTAGCGGGGGGGTCAACAATGAGCAGTTCTTC. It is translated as CASSPSGGVNNEQFF.

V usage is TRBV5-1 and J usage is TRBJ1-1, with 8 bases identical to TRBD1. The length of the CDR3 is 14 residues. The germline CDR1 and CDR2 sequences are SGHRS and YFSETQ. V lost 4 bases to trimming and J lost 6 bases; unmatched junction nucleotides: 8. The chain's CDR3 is CASSQGQGFSEAFF. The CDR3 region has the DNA TGCGCCAGCAGCCAAGGACAGGGATTCTCTGAAGCTTTCTTT.

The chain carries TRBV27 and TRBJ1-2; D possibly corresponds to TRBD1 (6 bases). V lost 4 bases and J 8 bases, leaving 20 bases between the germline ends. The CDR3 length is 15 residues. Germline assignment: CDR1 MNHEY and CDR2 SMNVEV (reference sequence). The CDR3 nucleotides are TGTGCCAGCAGTTCGCCCAGTGGGGGCGCTCAGGGCTACACCTTC. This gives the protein CASSSPSGGAQGYTF.

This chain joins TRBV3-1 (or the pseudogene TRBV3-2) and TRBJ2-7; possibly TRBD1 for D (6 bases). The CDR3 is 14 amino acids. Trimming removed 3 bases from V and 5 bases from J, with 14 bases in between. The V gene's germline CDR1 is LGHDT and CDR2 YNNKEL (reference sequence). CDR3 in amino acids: CASSHRGQGNEQYF. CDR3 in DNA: TGTGCCAGCAGCCACCGAGGTCAGGGGAACGAGCAGTACTTC.

The CDR3 DNA is TGTGCCACTTCTGGGACAGGGGAGAACTATGGCTACACCTTC. Translated, it gives CATSGTGENYGYTF. V and J are TRBV24-1 and TRBJ1-2; 10 nucleotides match TRBD1. CDR1 and CDR2 (germline): KGHDR, SFDVKD. V lost 10 bases, J lost 2 bases, and 6 bases stayed unmatched. The length of the CDR3 is 14 residues.

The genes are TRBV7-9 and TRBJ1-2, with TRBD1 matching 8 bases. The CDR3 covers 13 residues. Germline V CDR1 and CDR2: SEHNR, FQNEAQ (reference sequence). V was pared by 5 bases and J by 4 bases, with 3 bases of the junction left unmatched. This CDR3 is CASSPTGGYGYTF. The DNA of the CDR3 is TGTGCCAGCAGCCCTACAGGGGGCTATGGCTACACCTTC.

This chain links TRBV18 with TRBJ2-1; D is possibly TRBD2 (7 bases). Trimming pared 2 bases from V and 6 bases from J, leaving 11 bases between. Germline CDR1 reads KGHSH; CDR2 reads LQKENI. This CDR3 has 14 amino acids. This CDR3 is CASSPGGATNEQFF. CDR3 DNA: TGTGCCAGCTCACCAGGGGGGGCCACCAATGAGCAGTTCTTC.

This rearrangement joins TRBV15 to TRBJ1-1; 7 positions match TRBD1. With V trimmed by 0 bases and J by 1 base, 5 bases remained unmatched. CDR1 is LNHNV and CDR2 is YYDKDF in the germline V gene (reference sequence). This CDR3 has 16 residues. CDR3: CATSRDGTASNTEAFF. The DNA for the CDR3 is TGTGCCACCAGCAGAGATGGGACAGCCTCGAACACTGAAGCTTTCTTT.

As DNA, the CDR3 is TGTGCCAGCAGGGGACAGAAGCAGAGCAATCAGCCCCAGCATTTT. Encoded protein: CASRGQKQSNQPQHF. The chain is built from TRBV6-5 and TRBJ1-5; 7 nucleotides agree with TRBD1. The CDR3 extends over 15 amino acids. Trimming removed 6 bases from V and 1 base from J; junction bases left unmatched: 6. Germline-derived CDR1 and CDR2 are MNHEY and SVGAGI.

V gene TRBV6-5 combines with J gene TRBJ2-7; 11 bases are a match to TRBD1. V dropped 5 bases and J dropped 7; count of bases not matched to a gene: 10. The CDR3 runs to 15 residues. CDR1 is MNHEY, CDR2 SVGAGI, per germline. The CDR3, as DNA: TGTGCCAGCAGTCTTCGGACAGGGGGCGCGGGGGAGCAGTACTTC. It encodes CASSLRTGGAGEQYF.

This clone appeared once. The CDR3 coding sequence is TGCGCCACTACCCCGGGGGGACAGGGCGGAGGCCAAGAGACCCAGTACTTC. This sequence encodes CATTPGGQGGGQETQYF. The gene calls are TRBV5-1 and TRBJ2-5, with 9 bases fitting TRBD1. Germline V gene sequence: CDR1 SGHRS, CDR2 YFSETQ. The CDR3 consists of 17 residues. J gave up 1 base and V 9 bases, and 16 bases lay outside the gene matches.

The CDR3 is CASSTGTANYGYTF. Here the CDR3 DNA reads TGTGCCAGTAGTACTGGGACAGCTAACTATGGCTACACCTTC. The rearrangement joins TRBV19 to TRBJ1-2, with 7 bases aligning to TRBD1. J was trimmed by 0 bases and V by 4 bases; bases with no gene match: 2. The germline CDR1 and CDR2 sequences are LNHDA and SQIVND (reference sequence). CDR3 length equals 14 residues. Full variable domain (missing parts from reference TRBV19 and TRBJ1-2): DGGITQSPKYLFRKEGQNVTLSCEQNLNHDAMYWYRQDPGQGLRLIYYSQIVNDFQKGDIAEGYSVSREKKESFPLTVTSAQKNPTAFYLCASSTGTANYGYTFGSGTRLTVV.

The CDR3 protein is CASSRDRGDTQYF. In DNA, the CDR3 is TGTGCCAGCAGTAGGGACAGGGGAGATACGCAGTATTTT. The rearrangement uses TRBV12-3 or TRBV12-4 and TRBJ2-3; 10 bases fit TRBD1. The V gene end was trimmed by 5 bases and the J gene end by 5 bases; junction bases not matched to a gene: 1. This CDR3 spans 13 amino acids.

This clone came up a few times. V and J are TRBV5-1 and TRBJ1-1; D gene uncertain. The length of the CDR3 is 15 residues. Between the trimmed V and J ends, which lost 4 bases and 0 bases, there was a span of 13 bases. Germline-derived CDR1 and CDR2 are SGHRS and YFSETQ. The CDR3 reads CASSRARGMNTEAFF. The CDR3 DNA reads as TGCGCCAGCAGCCGGGCCCGGGGTATGAACACTGAAGCTTTCTTT.

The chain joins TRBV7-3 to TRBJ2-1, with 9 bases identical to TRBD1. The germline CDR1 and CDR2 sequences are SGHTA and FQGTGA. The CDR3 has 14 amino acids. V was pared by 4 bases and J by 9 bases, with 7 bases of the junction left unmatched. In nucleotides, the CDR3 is TGTGCCAGCAGCTCGGGACAGGGACCCGGTGAGCAGTTCTTC. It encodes CASSSGQGPGEQFF.

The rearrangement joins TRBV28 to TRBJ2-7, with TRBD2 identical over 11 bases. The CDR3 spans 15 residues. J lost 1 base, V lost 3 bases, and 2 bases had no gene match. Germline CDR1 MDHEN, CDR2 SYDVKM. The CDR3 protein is CASSLGTSGSYEQYF. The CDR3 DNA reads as TGTGCCAGCAGTTTGGGGACTAGCGGTTCCTACGAGCAGTACTTC.

The CDR3 here is CASSPTLTGGNTIYF. The CDR3 DNA reads TGTGCCAGCAGCCCGACGTTGACAGGAGGAAACACCATATATTTT. This chain links TRBV7-2 with TRBJ1-3; D might be TRBD1 (6 bases). V shed 5 bases and J shed 4 bases, with 15 bases lying between them. Germline loops: CDR1 SGHTA, CDR2 FQGNSA. The CDR3 extends over 15 amino acids.